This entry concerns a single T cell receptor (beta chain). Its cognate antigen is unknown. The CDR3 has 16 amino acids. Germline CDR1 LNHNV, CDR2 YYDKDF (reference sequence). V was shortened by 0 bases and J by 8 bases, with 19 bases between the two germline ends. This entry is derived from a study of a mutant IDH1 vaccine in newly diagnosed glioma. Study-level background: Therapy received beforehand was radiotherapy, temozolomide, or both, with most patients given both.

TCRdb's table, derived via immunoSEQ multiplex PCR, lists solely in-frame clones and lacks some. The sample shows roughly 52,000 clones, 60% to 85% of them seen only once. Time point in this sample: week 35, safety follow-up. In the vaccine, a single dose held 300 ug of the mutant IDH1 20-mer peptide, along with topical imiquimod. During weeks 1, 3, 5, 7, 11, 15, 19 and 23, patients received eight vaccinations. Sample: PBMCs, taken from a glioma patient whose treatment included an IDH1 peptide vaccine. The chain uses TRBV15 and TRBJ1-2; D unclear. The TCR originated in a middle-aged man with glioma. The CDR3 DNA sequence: TGTGCCACCAGCAGAGATCGACCCACGGAAGTCTCCGGCTACACCTTC. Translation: CATSRDRPTEVSGYTF.